This TCR beta chain was identified in a study of T-cell reconstitution after alpha-beta-depleted transplantation in children. The study's findings and limits: The authors attributed T-cell counts and diversity one year after transplant mostly to newly produced T cells. Alpha-beta T cells present about two months after transplant were reported to originate from several hundred expanded graft clones.

Losses at the gene ends were 4 bases for V and 6 bases for J; bases not matched to a gene: 4. Per the germline V gene, CDR1 is DFQATT and CDR2 is SNEGSKA (reference sequence). CDR3 length equals 12 residues. Molecular barcoding with unique molecular identifiers was used for the TCRbeta library. TCRdb processed the PCR reads anew with MiXCR; each CDR3 protein has one entry. The data contain about 590,000 distinct CDR3 sequences, 10% to 15% of them singletons. Only a few counts were recorded for this clonotype. Its antigen is undetermined. This receptor was taken from a male patient younger than 18 who had a stem cell transplant for acute myeloid leukemia, so the T cells may come from the graft donor. Specimen: PBMCs, mostly from graft donor cells, collected 360 days after TCRalphabeta/CD19-depleted stem cell transplant. The gene calls are TRBV20-1 and TRBJ2-3; 7 nucleotides line up with TRBD2. This chain's CDR3 is CSAIGGSDTQYF. CDR3 sequence (DNA): TGCAGTGCTATCGGGGGGAGTGATACGCAGTATTTT.